The 22 T cell receptor beta chains below all came from one sample that was sequenced in a study of blood T cell repertoires in COVID-19. Produced via immunoSEQ multiplex PCR; TCRdb's table is partial and in-frame only. The sample shows fewer than 70,000 clones, around 90% of them seen only once. The specimen was peripheral blood. Receptor source: a woman older than 75 with active COVID-19.

The chain uses TRBV18 and TRBJ2-7; TRBD2 agrees at 7 bases. The CDR3 has 15 residues. J was trimmed by 2 bases and V by 5 bases; bases with no gene match: 9. From germline, CDR1 is KGHSH and CDR2 LQKENI. The CDR3 is CASSSGLGVTYEQYF. CDR3 DNA sequence: TGTGCCAGCTCATCCGGACTAGGAGTAACCTACGAGCAGTACTTC.

The chain has TRBV27 and TRBJ2-1; the match to TRBD2 covers 10 bases. V was pared by 1 base and J by 4 bases, with 4 bases of the junction left unmatched. The V gene's germline CDR1 is MNHEY and CDR2 SMNVEV (reference sequence). This CDR3 contains 16 residues. Here the CDR3 reads CASSLFGTSDYNEQFF. In DNA form, the CDR3 reads TGTGCCAGCAGTTTATTCGGGACTAGCGATTACAATGAGCAGTTCTTC.

The rearrangement joins TRBV6-5 to TRBJ2-3, with 11 bases fitting TRBD2. The germline V gene encodes CDR1 MNHEY and CDR2 SVGAGI. There are 16 residues in the CDR3. V was pared by 4 bases and J by 3 bases, with 6 bases of the junction left unmatched. The CDR3 reads CASSLAGGPGTDTQYF. CDR3 in DNA: TGTGCCAGCAGTTTAGCGGGAGGGCCTGGGACAGATACGCAGTATTTT.

CDR3 sequence (DNA): TGTGCCAGCAGCCCAACACTCCTCAGGGGAGCCCACGAGCAGTACGTC. This translates into CASSPTLLRGAHEQYV. The chain has TRBV28 and TRBJ2-7; weak D call: TRBD1 (6 bases). Between the trimmed V and J ends, which lost 6 bases and 5 bases, there was a span of 23 bases. This CDR3 contains 16 residues. CDR1 MDHEN and CDR2 SYDVKM come from the germline V gene.

The gene calls are TRBV19 and TRBJ1-2; 9 nucleotides agree with TRBD1. With 3 bases clipped from V and 4 bases from J, the junction kept 3 bases outside the gene matches. In germline, CDR1 is LNHDA, CDR2 SQIVND (reference sequence). This CDR3 is built from 14 residues. CDR3 amino acids: CASSIDRGAYGYTF. In DNA form, the CDR3 reads TGTGCCAGTAGTATTGACAGGGGGGCCTATGGCTACACCTTC.

This chain connects TRBV18 to TRBJ1-2, with TRBD1 identical over 9 bases. The V gene's germline CDR1 is KGHSH and CDR2 LQKENI. Trimming cost V 8 bases and J 7 bases; bases outside gene matches: 14. This CDR3 is 15 amino acids long. The CDR3 nucleotides read TGTGCCAGCCCGAAATGGGACAGGGAAATTCTTGGCTACACCTTC. This encodes CASPKWDREILGYTF.

The chain links TRBV11-2 to TRBJ2-3, with TRBD2 matching over 7 bases. The J segment lost 1 base and the V segment lost 6 bases, leaving 16 bases of the junction unmatched. The germline V gene encodes CDR1 SGHAT and CDR2 FQNNGV. CDR3 size: 18 residues. The CDR3 spells CASRGFGAGERRTDTQYF. The CDR3 nucleotides read TGTGCCAGCAGGGGGTTCGGGGCGGGAGAGAGGCGCACAGATACGCAGTATTTT.

The chain has TRBV6-5 and TRBJ1-5, with 7 nucleotides matching TRBD1. The CDR3 covers 15 residues. V dropped 4 bases and J dropped 0; count of bases not matched to a gene: 3. The germline V gene has CDR1 MNHEY and CDR2 SVGAGI. The CDR3 here is CASSWGTDSNQPQHF. As DNA, the CDR3 is TGTGCCAGCAGTTGGGGGACAGATAGCAATCAGCCCCAGCATTTT.

There are a few counts of this clone. The chain uses TRBV28 and TRBJ2-7; TRBD2 matches 13 bases. After removal of 9 bases from V and 6 bases from J, the junction contained 5 bases not matched to a gene. This CDR3 is built from 13 residues. The germline V gene has CDR1 MDHEN and CDR2 SYDVKM. CDR3 sequence: CASGTSGVSEQYF. DNA for the CDR3: TGTGCCAGTGGGACTAGCGGGGTTAGCGAGCAGTACTTC.

The chain combines TRBV15 with TRBJ1-2, with TRBD1 as a possible D gene (5 bases). The V gene's germline CDR1 is LNHNV and CDR2 YYDKDF (reference sequence). Trimming removed 7 bases at V and 4 bases at J, with 10 bases between. This CDR3 has 12 residues. CDR3 region: CATNTGSYGYTF. In nucleotides, the CDR3 is TGTGCCACCAATACAGGTTCCTATGGCTACACCTTC.

This chain joins TRBV4-2 and TRBJ2-5; tentatively, D is TRBD2 (5 bases). This CDR3 has 14 amino acids. The V gene lost 1 base and the J gene lost 3 bases, with 9 bases spanning the gap. Germline V CDR1 and CDR2: LGHNA, YNFKEQ. CDR3 in amino acids: CASSQGAGEETQYF. The CDR3 nucleotides are TGTGCCAGCAGCCAAGGCGCCGGGGAAGAGACCCAGTACTTC.

The chain uses TRBV18 and TRBJ1-1; no clear D. This CDR3 comprises 14 residues. Germline V lookup: CDR1 KGHSH, CDR2 LQKENI. V was shortened by 2 bases and J by 4 bases, with 11 bases between the two germline ends. The CDR3 DNA reads as TGTGCCAGCTCACCATTAGTAGGGAGCACTGAAGCTTTCTTT. It specifies CASSPLVGSTEAFF.

This chain links TRBV2 with TRBJ1-2, with a weak D call TRBD1 (6 bases). Germline loops: CDR1 SNHLY, CDR2 FYNNEI. The CDR3 covers 13 residues. V was clipped by 2 bases and J by 6 bases, with 10 bases between them. The CDR3 spells CASSELAGDGYTF. The CDR3 DNA reads TGTGCCAGCAGTGAATTGGCAGGGGATGGCTACACCTTC.

The chain combines TRBV19 with TRBJ2-5, with a tentative D call TRBD2 (7 bases). Germline loops: CDR1 LNHDA, CDR2 SQIVND (reference sequence). Between the trimmed V and J ends, which lost 4 bases and 0 bases, there was a span of 15 bases. The CDR3 has 16 residues. CDR3 nucleotide sequence: TGTGCCAGTAGTAATTCGGGAGGACAGTACCAAGAGACCCAGTACTTC. Protein: CASSNSGGQYQETQYF. Full variable domain (missing parts from reference TRBV19 and TRBJ2-5): DGGITQSPKYLFRKEGQNVTLSCEQNLNHDAMYWYRQDPGQGLRLIYYSQIVNDFQKGDIAEGYSVSREKKESFPLTVTSAQKNPTAFYLCASSNSGGQYQETQYFGPGTRLLVL.

This clone came up once. The chain joins TRBV12-5 to TRBJ1-6, with D maybe TRBD1 (6 bases). This CDR3 has 14 amino acids. CDR1 LGHNT and CDR2 FRNRAP come from the germline V gene. The V gene lost 1 base and the J gene lost 8 bases, with 9 bases spanning the gap. The CDR3 coding sequence is TGTGCTAGTGGTTTGGCTAACAGGGATTCACCCCTCCACTTT. Translation: CASGLANRDSPLHF. The whole variable domain, remainder taken from reference TRBV12-5 and TRBJ1-6, is DARVTQTPRHKVTEMGQEVTMRCQPILGHNTVFWYRQTMMQGLELLAYFRNRAPLDDSGMPKDRFSAEMPDATLATLKIQPSEPRDSAVYFCASGLANRDSPLHFGNGTRLTVT.

A single count supports this clone. V and J are TRBV27 and TRBJ1-2, with 8 bases that match TRBD1. Germline-derived CDR1 and CDR2 are MNHEY and SMNVEV (reference sequence). Unmatched junction bases numbered 9, after V lost 5 bases and J lost 4 bases. The CDR3 loop spans 15 amino acids. The CDR3 DNA reads as TGTGCCAGCAGTCCTCAGACAGGGGCGGTCTATGGCTACACCTTC. It encodes CASSPQTGAVYGYTF.

The genes are TRBV5-4 and TRBJ2-7; TRBD1 is a possible D gene (6 bases). The germline gives CDR1 SGHNT, CDR2 YYREEE (reference sequence). The CDR3 spans 15 residues. Trimming took off 3 bases at V and 4 bases at J, with 17 bases between the two ends. The CDR3 reads CASSSSRDKVYEQYF. The DNA of the CDR3 is TGTGCCAGCAGCTCATCCCGGGACAAGGTGTACGAGCAGTACTTC.

The rearrangement links TRBV10-3 to TRBJ2-7; 7 bases line up with TRBD1. Looked up from germline, CDR1 is ENHRY and CDR2 is SYGVKD. V lost 2 bases, J lost 9 bases, and 4 bases stayed unmatched. CDR3 size: 12 residues. CDR3 in amino acids: CAISEVQGRQYV. The CDR3 nucleotides read TGTGCCATCAGTGAGGTACAGGGGAGGCAGTACGTC.

The chain carries TRBV4-1 and TRBJ2-2, with 8 bases matching TRBD1. Germline CDR1 reads MGHRA; CDR2 reads YSYEKL. V shed 4 bases, J shed 13 bases, and the junction held 5 bases outside the gene matches. CDR3 length: 12 amino acids. CDR3 protein: CASSPDRVGLFF. The CDR3 DNA reads as TGCGCCAGCAGCCCGGACAGGGTGGGGCTGTTTTTT.

V usage is TRBV11-3 and J usage is TRBJ2-2; 7 bases map to TRBD1. Germline V gene sequence: CDR1 SGHNT, CDR2 YENEEA. The CDR3 contains 15 residues. V gave up 4 bases and J gave up 2 bases; unmatched junction bases: 4. The CDR3: CASSSGQSNTGELFF. The CDR3, as DNA: TGTGCCAGCAGCTCGGGACAGTCCAACACCGGGGAGCTGTTTTTT.

The chain carries TRBV7-2 and TRBJ1-6, with a possible D match to TRBD1 (6 bases). With 4 bases removed from V and 3 bases from J, the gap between germline ends came to 10 bases. The CDR3 has 15 residues. Germline V lookup: CDR1 SGHTA, CDR2 FQGNSA. The CDR3 DNA reads TGTGCCAGCAGCTCGACAGGAAACTATAATTCACCCCTCCACTTT. It is translated as CASSSTGNYNSPLHF.

V usage is TRBV5-6 and J usage is TRBJ1-6; maybe TRBD1 (5 bases). V lost 4 bases and J 8 bases, leaving 10 bases between the germline ends. Germline V lookup: CDR1 SGHDT, CDR2 YYEEEE. CDR3 size: 13 residues. CDR3 DNA sequence: TGTGCCAGCAGCCAGGGTTCTTATTCACCCCTCCACTTT. This gives the protein CASSQGSYSPLHF.